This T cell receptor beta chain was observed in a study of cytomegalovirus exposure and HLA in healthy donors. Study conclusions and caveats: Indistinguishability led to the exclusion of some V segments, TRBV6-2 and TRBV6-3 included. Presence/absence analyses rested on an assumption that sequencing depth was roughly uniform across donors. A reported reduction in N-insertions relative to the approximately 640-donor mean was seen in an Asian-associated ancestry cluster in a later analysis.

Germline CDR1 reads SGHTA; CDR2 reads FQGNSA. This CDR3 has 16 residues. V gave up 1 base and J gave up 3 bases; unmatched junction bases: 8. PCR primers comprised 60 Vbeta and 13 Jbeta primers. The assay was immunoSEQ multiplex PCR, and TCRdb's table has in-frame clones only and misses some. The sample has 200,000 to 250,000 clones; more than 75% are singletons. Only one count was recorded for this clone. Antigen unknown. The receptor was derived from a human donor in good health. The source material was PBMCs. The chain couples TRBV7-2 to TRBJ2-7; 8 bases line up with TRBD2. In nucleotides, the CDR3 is TGTGCCAGCAGCTTAGACGTAGCGGGGTTGGTCTACGAGCAGTACTTC. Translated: CASSLDVAGLVYEQYF. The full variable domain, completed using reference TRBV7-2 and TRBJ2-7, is GAGVSQSPSNKVTEKGKDVELRCDPISGHTALYWYRQSLGQGLEFLIYFQGNSAPDKSGLPSDRFSAERTGGSVSTLTIQRTQQEDSAVYLCASSLDVAGLVYEQYFGPGTRLTVT.